This T cell receptor (beta chain) was sequenced in a study of control samples from healthy donors and cancer patients. The germline gives CDR1 SGHTA, CDR2 FQGNSA. This CDR3 is built from 13 residues. With 0 bases clipped from V and 6 bases from J, the junction kept 0 bases outside the gene matches. The protocol was immunoSEQ multiplex PCR, while the TCRdb copy is restricted to in-frame clones and leaves out a portion. The sample lists some 130,000 clones; about nine tenths were seen once. The chain uses TRBV7-2 and TRBJ1-2, with TRBD1 matching over 8 bases. This TCR derives from a middle-aged man in good health. Specimen: blood. Here the CDR3 DNA reads TGTGCCAGCAGCTTAGCGGACAGGGATGGCTACACCTTC. Its protein product is CASSLADRDGYTF.